This T cell receptor beta chain was captured in a study of shared clonotypes between healthy human individuals. Overall study results and limits: Naive CD4 clonotype sharing across a few donors was 4% to 5.5%. Clonotypes not shared had lower generation probabilities than those common to all four donors.

The germline V gene has CDR1 SQVTM and CDR2 ANQGSEA. The ends were cut back, 2 bases at V and 3 bases at J, with 20 bases in the middle. The CDR3 consists of 17 residues. Turning to this clone: The antigen remains undetermined.

It was about 210 ng DNA, approximately 30,000 T cell genomes, that sorted-subset replicate PCRs used. Authors' processing steps: From ImmunoSEQ came sequences covering only the junction and carrying no quality scores, so filtering differed. This table comes from immunoSEQ multiplex PCR, and its TCRdb copy is limited to in-frame clones, with some not included. Clonal size and the V and J genes are those of that table, whereas D and trimming came from the DNA. The data show more than 2 million clones, roughly 95% seen once. Only CD45RO-negative cells positively selected for CCR7 counted as naive CD8 cells, so terminally differentiated effector memory CD45RA+ cells were excluded.

The receptor was isolated from a man between 18 and 29 years old in good health. The sequenced sample was naive CD8+ T cells sorted from blood. The chain combines TRBV29-1 with TRBJ2-1, with a possible D match to TRBD2 (5 bases). The CDR3 loop is CSVELAEGVRVYNEQFF. CDR3 nucleotide sequence: TGCAGCGTTGAACTCGCGGAAGGAGTGAGGGTCTACAATGAGCAGTTCTTC.